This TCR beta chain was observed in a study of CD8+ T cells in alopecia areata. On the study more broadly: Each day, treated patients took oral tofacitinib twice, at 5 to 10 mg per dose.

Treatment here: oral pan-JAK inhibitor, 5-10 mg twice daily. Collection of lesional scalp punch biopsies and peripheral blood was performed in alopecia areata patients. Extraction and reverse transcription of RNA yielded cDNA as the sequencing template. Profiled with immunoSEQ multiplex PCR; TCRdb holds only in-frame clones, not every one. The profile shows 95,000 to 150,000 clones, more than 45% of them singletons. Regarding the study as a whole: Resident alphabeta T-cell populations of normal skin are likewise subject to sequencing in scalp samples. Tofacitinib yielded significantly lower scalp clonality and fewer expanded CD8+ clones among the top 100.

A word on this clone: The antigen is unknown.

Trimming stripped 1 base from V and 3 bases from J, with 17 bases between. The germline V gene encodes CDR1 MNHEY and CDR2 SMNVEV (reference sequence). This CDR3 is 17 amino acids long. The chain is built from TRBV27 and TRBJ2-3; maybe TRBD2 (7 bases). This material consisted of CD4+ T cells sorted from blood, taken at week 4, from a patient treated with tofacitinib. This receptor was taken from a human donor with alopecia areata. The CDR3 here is CASSLFAAGAETDTQYF. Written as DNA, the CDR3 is TGTGCCAGCAGTTTATTCGCCGCGGGGGCAGAAACAGATACGCAGTATTTT.